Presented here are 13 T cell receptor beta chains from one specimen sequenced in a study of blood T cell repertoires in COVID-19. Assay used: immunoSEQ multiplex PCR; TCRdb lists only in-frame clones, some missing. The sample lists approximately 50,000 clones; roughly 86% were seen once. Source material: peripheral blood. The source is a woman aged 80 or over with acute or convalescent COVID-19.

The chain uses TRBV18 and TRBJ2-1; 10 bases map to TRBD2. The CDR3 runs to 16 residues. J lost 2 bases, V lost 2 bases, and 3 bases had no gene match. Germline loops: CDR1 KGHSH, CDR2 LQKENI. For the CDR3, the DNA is TGTGCCAGCTCACCAGCCGGGACTAGCGCCTACAATGAGCAGTTCTTC. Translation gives CASSPAGTSAYNEQFF.

DNA of the CDR3: TGTGCCAGCAGCCAAGGTACGGGAGCGAACGAGCAGTACGTC. Protein product: CASSQGTGANEQYV. This rearrangement joins TRBV3-1 (or the pseudogene TRBV3-2) to TRBJ2-7; weak D call: TRBD2 (6 bases). From germline, CDR1 is LGHDT and CDR2 YNNKEL (reference sequence). V shed 1 base and J shed 5 bases, with 12 bases lying between them. CDR3 size: 14 residues.

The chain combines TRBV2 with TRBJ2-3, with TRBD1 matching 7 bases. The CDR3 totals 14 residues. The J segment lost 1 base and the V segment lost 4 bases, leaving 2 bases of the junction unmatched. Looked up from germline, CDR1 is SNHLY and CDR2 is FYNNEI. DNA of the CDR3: TGTGCCAGCAGTGGCCAGGGGGGCACAGATACGCAGTATTTT. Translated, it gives CASSGQGGTDTQYF.

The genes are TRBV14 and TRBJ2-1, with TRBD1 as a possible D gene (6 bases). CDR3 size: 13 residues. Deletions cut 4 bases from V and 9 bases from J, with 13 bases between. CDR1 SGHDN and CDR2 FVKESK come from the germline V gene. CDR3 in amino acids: CASSLRDKIEQFF. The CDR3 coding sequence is TGTGCCAGCAGCCTCCGGGACAAGATTGAGCAGTTCTTC.

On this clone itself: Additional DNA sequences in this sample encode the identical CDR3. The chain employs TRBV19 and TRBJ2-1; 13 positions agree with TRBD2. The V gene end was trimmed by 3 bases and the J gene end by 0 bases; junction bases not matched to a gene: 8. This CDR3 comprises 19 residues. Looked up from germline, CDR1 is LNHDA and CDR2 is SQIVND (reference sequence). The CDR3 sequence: CASSMGTSGVQSSYNEQFF. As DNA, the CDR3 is TGTGCCAGTAGTATGGGGACTAGCGGGGTTCAGAGCTCCTACAATGAGCAGTTCTTC. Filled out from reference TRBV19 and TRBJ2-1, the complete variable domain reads DGGITQSPKYLFRKEGQNVTLSCEQNLNHDAMYWYRQDPGQGLRLIYYSQIVNDFQKGDIAEGYSVSREKKESFPLTVTSAQKNPTAFYLCASSMGTSGVQSSYNEQFFGPGTRLTVL.

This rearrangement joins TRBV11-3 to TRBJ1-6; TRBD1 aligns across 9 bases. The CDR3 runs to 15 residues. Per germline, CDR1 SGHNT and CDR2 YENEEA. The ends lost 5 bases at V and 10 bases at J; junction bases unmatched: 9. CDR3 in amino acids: CASSPTGTGRSPLHF. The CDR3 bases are TGTGCCAGCAGCCCAACCGGGACAGGGAGGTCACCCCTCCACTTT.

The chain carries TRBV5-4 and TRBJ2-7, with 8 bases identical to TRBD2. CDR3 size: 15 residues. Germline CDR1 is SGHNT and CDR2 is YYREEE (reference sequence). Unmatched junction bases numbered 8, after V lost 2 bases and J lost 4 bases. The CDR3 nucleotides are TGTGCCAGCAGCTTTTTCGGGGGGGCGGGATACGAGCAGTACTTC. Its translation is CASSFFGGAGYEQYF.

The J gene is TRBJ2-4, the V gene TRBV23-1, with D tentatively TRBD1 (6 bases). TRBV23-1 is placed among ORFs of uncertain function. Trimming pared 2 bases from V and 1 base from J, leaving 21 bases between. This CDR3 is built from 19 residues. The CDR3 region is CASSQGVGAQGSAKNIQYF. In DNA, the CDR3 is TGCGCCAGCAGTCAAGGAGTGGGGGCGCAGGGTAGCGCCAAAAACATTCAGTACTTC.

In DNA, the CDR3 is TGTGCTAGTGGTCGTAGCGGGAATCAGCCCCAGCATTTT. This sequence encodes CASGRSGNQPQHF. V is TRBV12-5 and J is TRBJ1-5; D ambiguous. The V and J ends lost 5 bases and 4 bases respectively, with 9 bases between them. Germline V CDR1 and CDR2: LGHNT, FRNRAP. This CDR3 contains 13 residues.

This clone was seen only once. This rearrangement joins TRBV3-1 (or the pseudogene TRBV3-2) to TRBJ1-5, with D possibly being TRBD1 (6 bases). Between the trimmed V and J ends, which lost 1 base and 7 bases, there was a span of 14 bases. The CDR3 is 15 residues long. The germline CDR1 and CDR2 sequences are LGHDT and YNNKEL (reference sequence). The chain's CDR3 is CASSQGPAGEQPQHF. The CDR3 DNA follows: TGTGCCAGCAGCCAAGGGCCCGCAGGGGAACAGCCCCAGCATTTT.

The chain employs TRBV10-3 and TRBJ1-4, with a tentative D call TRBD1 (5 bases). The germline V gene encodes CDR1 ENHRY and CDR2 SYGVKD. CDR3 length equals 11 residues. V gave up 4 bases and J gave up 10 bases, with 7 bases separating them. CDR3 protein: CAISGGGKLFF. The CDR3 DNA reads TGTGCCATCAGTGGGGGGGGAAAACTGTTTTTT.

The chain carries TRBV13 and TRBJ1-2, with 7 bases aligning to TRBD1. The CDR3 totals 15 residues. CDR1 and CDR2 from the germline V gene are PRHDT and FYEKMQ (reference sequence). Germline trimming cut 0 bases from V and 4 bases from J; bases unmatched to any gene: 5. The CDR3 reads CASSLGPRDSYGYTF. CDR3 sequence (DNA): TGTGCCAGCAGCTTAGGCCCGCGGGACAGCTATGGCTACACCTTC.

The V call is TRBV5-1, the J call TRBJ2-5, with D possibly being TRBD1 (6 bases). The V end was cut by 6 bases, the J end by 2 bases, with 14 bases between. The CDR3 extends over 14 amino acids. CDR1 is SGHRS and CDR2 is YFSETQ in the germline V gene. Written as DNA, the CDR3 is TGCGCCAGCATGGGGGCCATAAAGCAAGAGACCCAGTACTTC. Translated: CASMGAIKQETQYF. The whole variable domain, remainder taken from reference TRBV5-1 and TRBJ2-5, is KAGVTQTPRYLIKTRGQQVTLSCSPISGHRSVSWYQQTPGQGLQFLFEYFSETQRNKGNFPGRFSGRQFSNSRSEMNVSTLELGDSALYLCASMGAIKQETQYFGPGTRLLVL.